What follows describes a single T cell receptor beta chain. The antigen is not known. Cultured CD4+ T cells had their DNA profiled by the Oncomine TCR Beta short-read assay. TCRdb redid the calling of the PCR reads with MiXCR, one entry per CDR3 protein. The sample contains under 15,000 distinct CDR3 sequences, just over 35% of which appear only once. Regarding treatment: approximately 9-day PBMC culture with coronavirus spike peptide pools or control peptides (ViraFEST assay). This entry comes from a study of vaccination and CD4 T cells after COVID-19. The CDR3 contains 15 residues. V lost 1 base, J lost 4 bases, and 11 bases lay in between. CDR1 and CDR2 from the germline V gene are SGHAT and FQNNGV.

The chain couples TRBV11-2 to TRBJ2-1; tentatively, D is TRBD1 or TRBD2 (6 bases each). Sequenced input: cultured CD4+ T cells from blood. The clonotype was recovered from a human donor with COVID-19. The CDR3 sequence is CASSLVLGGYNEQFF. The CDR3, as DNA: TGTGCCAGCAGCTTAGTTCTAGGGGGGTACAATGAGCAGTTCTTC.